The 13 T cell receptor beta chains reported below all come from one sample, sequenced in a study of shared clonotypes between healthy human individuals. The data were produced by immunoSEQ multiplex PCR, yet TCRdb's version contains in-frame clones alone and is incomplete. The table records some 980,000 clones, approximately 76% of them present only once. The sequenced sample was memory CD4+ T cells sorted from blood. Documented subset: CD45RA-negative fraction. Receptors originate from a young man in good health.

V is TRBV9 and J is TRBJ1-1; D perhaps matches TRBD1 (5 bases). Trimming cost V 0 bases and J 2 bases, with 8 bases left between them. Germline V gene data show CDR1 as SGDLS and CDR2 as YYNGEE. The CDR3 contains 14 residues. The CDR3 region has the DNA TGTGCCAGCAGCGTAGATGGGGGAAACACTGAAGCTTTCTTT. This sequence encodes CASSVDGGNTEAFF.

The chain employs TRBV13 and TRBJ2-1; 8 bases match TRBD2. CDR3 size: 15 residues. The V segment lost 0 bases and the J segment 3 bases; nucleotides outside the gene matches: 1. Germline V CDR1 and CDR2: PRHDT, FYEKMQ (reference sequence). The CDR3 nucleotides read TGTGCCAGCAGCTTAGGCGGGGGGGACTACAATGAGCAGTTCTTC. It encodes CASSLGGGDYNEQFF.

The V gene is TRBV19, the J gene TRBJ2-2; D not certain. CDR1 LNHDA and CDR2 SQIVND come from the germline V gene (reference sequence). The V end lost 4 bases, the J end lost 2 bases, and 8 bases lay between the germline ends. The CDR3 sequence is 14 residues long. In nucleotides, the CDR3 is TGTGCCAGTAGTAGTGGTCAAAACACCGGGGAGCTGTTTTTT. Translating gives CASSSGQNTGELFF.

This clone has ten or more counts. The genes are TRBV7-2 and TRBJ2-3, with TRBD2 as a possible D gene (5 bases). The CDR3 has 14 residues. The V gene lost 6 bases and the J gene lost 4 bases, with 14 bases spanning the gap. Germline V gene data show CDR1 as SGHTA and CDR2 as FQGNSA. In DNA form, the CDR3 reads TGTGCCAGCAGGAGAGGGTTGGTCGCAGATACGCAGTATTTT. Its translation is CASRRGLVADTQYF.

This chain joins TRBV4-1 and TRBJ2-7; 8 nucleotides agree with TRBD1. The CDR3 runs to 13 residues. The J segment lost 4 bases and the V segment lost 4 bases, leaving 3 bases of the junction unmatched. CDR1 and CDR2 from the germline V gene are MGHRA and YSYEKL. The CDR3 DNA follows: TGCGCCAGCAGCCCCGACAGGGGATACGAGCAGTACTTC. The encoded protein is CASSPDRGYEQYF.

This clone was recorded only once. The chain has TRBV5-8 and TRBJ2-3; 13 bases line up with TRBD2. The ends lost 3 bases at V and 2 bases at J; junction bases unmatched: 3. Germline CDR1 reads SGHTS; CDR2 reads YDEGEE. The CDR3 runs to 16 residues. The CDR3 is CASSSGTSGITDTQYF. CDR3 DNA sequence: TGTGCCAGCAGCTCTGGGACTAGCGGGATCACAGATACGCAGTATTTT. The whole variable domain, remainder taken from reference TRBV5-8 and TRBJ2-3, is EAGVTQSPTHLIKTRGQQATLRCSPISGHTSVYWYQQALGLGLQFLLWYDEGEERNRGNFPPRFSGRQFPNYSSELNVNALELEDSALYLCASSSGTSGITDTQYFGPGTRLTVL.

The chain uses TRBV5-1 and TRBJ2-2; TRBD2 agrees at 9 bases. Unmatched junction bases numbered 6, after V lost 4 bases and J lost 2 bases. The CDR3 loop spans 16 amino acids. CDR1 is SGHRS, CDR2 YFSETQ, per germline. The CDR3 nucleotides read TGCGCCAGCAGCACCGGGACTAGCCAAAACACCGGGGAGCTGTTTTTT. Its protein product is CASSTGTSQNTGELFF.

CDR3 protein: CASSAWDRGVRYF. As DNA, the CDR3 is TGTGCCAGCAGTGCCTGGGACAGGGGGGTTCGGTACTTC. The gene calls are TRBV6-1 and TRBJ2-5; TRBD1 aligns across 11 bases. The germline V gene has CDR1 MNHNS and CDR2 SASEGT. The trim removed 4 bases at V and 13 bases at J, leaving 8 bases unmatched. The CDR3 extends over 13 amino acids.

The V gene is TRBV10-3, the J gene TRBJ2-1; D ambiguous. The CDR3 runs to 14 residues. The V gene lost 3 bases and the J gene lost 13 bases, with 19 bases spanning the gap. The germline V gene has CDR1 ENHRY and CDR2 SYGVKD. CDR3 in DNA: TGTGCCATCAGTGACGGGTTTACAATGAGATCCCAGTTCTTC. Translated: CAISDGFTMRSQFF.

The V call is TRBV6-5, the J call TRBJ1-5; TRBD1 is a possible D gene (6 bases). V was trimmed by 4 bases and J by 7 bases, leaving 20 bases between them. Germline CDR1 reads MNHEY; CDR2 reads SVGAGI. The CDR3 has 16 residues. CDR3 bases: TGTGCCAGCAGTTGGACTACAGGGATTGTAGGCCAGCCCCAGCATTTT. Translation gives CASSWTTGIVGQPQHF.

The V and J genes are TRBV7-2 and TRBJ1-2; TRBD1 matches at 8 bases. Unmatched junction bases numbered 12, after V lost 1 base and J lost 8 bases. Germline lookup yields CDR1 SGHTA and CDR2 FQGNSA. This CDR3 comprises 16 residues. The CDR3 here is CASSLGGQGRGEGYTF. The CDR3 DNA reads TGTGCCAGCAGCTTAGGCGGACAGGGAAGGGGAGAGGGCTACACCTTC. Full variable domain (remainder filled in from reference TRBV7-2 and TRBJ1-2): GAGVSQSPSNKVTEKGKDVELRCDPISGHTALYWYRQSLGQGLEFLIYFQGNSAPDKSGLPSDRFSAERTGGSVSTLTIQRTQQEDSAVYLCASSLGGQGRGEGYTFGSGTRLTVV.

The chain recombines TRBV7-2 with TRBJ2-4; 9 bases agree with TRBD2. The CDR3 contains 15 residues. The V gene's germline CDR1 is SGHTA and CDR2 FQGNSA. The V segment lost 5 bases and the J segment 1 base; nucleotides outside the gene matches: 3. CDR3 DNA sequence: TGTGCCAGCAGCGTTAGCGGGAGTGCCAAAAACATTCAGTACTTC. This translates into CASSVSGSAKNIQYF.

Notes on this clone: Mismatch with germline at one junction end may stem from a read error. The gene calls are TRBV5-6 and TRBJ1-1; unclear D gene. Germline V gene lookup returns CDR1 SGHDT and CDR2 YYEEEE. The CDR3 runs to 12 residues. As DNA, the CDR3 is TGTGCCAGCAGCTCCGTGAAAACTGAAGCTTTCTTT. It encodes CASSSVKTEAFF.